This T cell receptor (beta chain) was observed in a study of blood T cell repertoires in COVID-19. Germline loops: CDR1 SGHNT, CDR2 YENEEA. V was cut by 5 bases and J by 9 bases, with 8 bases left in between. There are 12 residues in the CDR3. The table came from immunoSEQ multiplex PCR; TCRdb's copy has only in-frame clones and leaves some out. Among 80,000 to 95,000 clones listed, roughly three quarters were seen once. The rearrangement uses TRBV11-3 and TRBJ1-6; the D gene is possibly TRBD1 (6 bases). The source is a woman over 75 with acute or convalescent COVID-19. Sequencing was carried out using peripheral blood. In DNA, the CDR3 is TGTGCCAGCAGCCAGGGGAGTTCACCCCTCCACTTT. Protein sequence: CASSQGSSPLHF.